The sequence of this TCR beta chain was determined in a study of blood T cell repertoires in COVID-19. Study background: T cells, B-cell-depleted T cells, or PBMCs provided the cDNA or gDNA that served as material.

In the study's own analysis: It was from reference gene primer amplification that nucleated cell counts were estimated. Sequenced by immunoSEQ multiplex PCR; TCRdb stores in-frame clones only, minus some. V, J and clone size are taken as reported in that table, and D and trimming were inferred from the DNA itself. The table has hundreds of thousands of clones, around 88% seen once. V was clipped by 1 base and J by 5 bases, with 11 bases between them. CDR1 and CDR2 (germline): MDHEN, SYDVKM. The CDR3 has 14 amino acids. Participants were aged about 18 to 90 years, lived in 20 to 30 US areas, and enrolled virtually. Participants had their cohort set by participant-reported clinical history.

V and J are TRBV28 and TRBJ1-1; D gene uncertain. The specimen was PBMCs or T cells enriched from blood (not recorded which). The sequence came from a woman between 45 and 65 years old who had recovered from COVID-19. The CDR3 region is CASSLYHGGTEAFF. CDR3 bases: TGTGCCAGCAGTTTATACCACGGAGGGACTGAAGCTTTCTTT.